This T cell receptor (beta chain) was captured in a study of T cells in Graves' hyperthyroidism and ophthalmopathy. In the study overall: Peripheral blood was acquired at first diagnosis, ahead of any therapy whatsoever.

At least ten counts were recorded for this clonotype. The antigen remains unidentified. Relative to the germline gene, one junction end is altered; a read error may explain this. Amplified regions were TCR beta CDR3 sequences from RNA transcripts. TCR CDR3 regions were first amplified by RT-PCR with HTBI primers. One entry per CDR3 protein, called by TCRdb with MiXCR from the multiplex PCR reads. The sample lists more than 300,000 distinct CDR3 sequences; approximately 18% were seen once. The study's findings and limits: Most thyroid-expanded clonotypes above 0.001 were also found in blood.

The CDR3 has 15 residues. The germline CDR1 and CDR2 sequences are SGHRS and YFSETQ. V is TRBV5-1 and J is TRBJ2-1; unclear D gene. Sequencing input: blood. This sequence originates from a woman younger than 45 with Graves' hyperthyroidism that later progressed to Graves' ophthalmopathy. The CDR3 sequence: CASSLVGGPYNEQFF. DNA for the CDR3: TGTGCCAGCAGCTTAGTGGGCGGACCCTACAATGAGCAGTTCTTC.